This TCR beta chain is drawn from a study of vaccination and CD4 T cells after COVID-19. Only a few counts were recorded for this clonotype. The antigen remains unidentified. Oncomine TCR Beta short-read sequencing was applied to DNA from cultured CD4+ T cells. Each CDR3 protein gets one entry after TCRdb re-called the PCR reads with MiXCR. The sample lists about 19,000 distinct CDR3 sequences; 38% were seen once. Treatment meaning: roughly nine-day PBMC culture with coronavirus spike peptide pools or control peptides (ViraFEST assay). Germline assignment: CDR1 DFQATT and CDR2 SNEGSKA (reference sequence). After removal of 6 bases from V and 10 bases from J, the junction contained 12 bases not matched to a gene. There are 15 residues in the CDR3.

This chain joins TRBV20-1 and TRBJ1-6; 10 bases agree with TRBD1. The source material was cultured CD4+ T cells from blood. The origin of this receptor is a human donor with COVID-19. The CDR3 is CSAPRRQGAESPLHF. The CDR3 nucleotides read TGCAGTGCCCCACGGAGACAGGGGGCGGAATCACCCCTCCACTTT.